Given below is one T cell receptor (beta chain) in context. V was pared by 3 bases and J by 2 bases, with 23 bases between. CDR3 length: 18 amino acids. CDR1 GTSNPN and CDR2 SVGIG come from the germline V gene (reference sequence). TCRdb keeps only in-frame clones here, not all; method: immunoSEQ multiplex PCR. The data hold 150,000 to 200,000 clones, with around 90% observed a single time. The data derive from a study of control samples from healthy donors and cancer patients. This clonotype was obtained from a woman under 40 in good health. J is TRBJ1-5 and V is TRBV30; a possible D gene is TRBD1 (6 bases). Specimen: blood. CDR3 residues: CAWRPTGSMIGGNQPQHF. CDR3 DNA sequence: TGTGCCTGGAGGCCCACAGGGTCGATGATAGGGGGCAATCAGCCCCAGCATTTT.